This T cell receptor beta chain stems from a study of blood T cells in healthy people across ages. Regarding the study as a whole: A greater number of naive CD4+ cells and higher diversity distinguished long-lived donors from aged donors.

Points on this clonotype: Its specificity is not known.

The germline V and J ends were trimmed by 3 bases and 7 bases, with 16 bases remaining between them. Germline V gene lookup returns CDR1 LGHDT and CDR2 YNNKEL (reference sequence). The CDR3 sequence is 15 residues long. A sample-barcoded 5' primer and a J-beta primer mix were used in a second PCR of roughly 7 to 11 cycles. TCRdb called the 5' RACE reads again in MiXCR, with one record for every CDR3 protein. The sample has 1 million or so distinct CDR3 sequences, 35% to 50% seen once. The sequencing sample was made of blood. This rearrangement joins TRBV3-1 to TRBJ2-1, with D possibly TRBD2 on 6 matching bases. The receptor was isolated from a woman in her sixties or seventies in good health. CDR3 sequence reads: CASSHPSEDVNEQFF. In DNA, the CDR3 is TGTGCCAGCAGCCACCCTAGCGAAGACGTAAATGAGCAGTTCTTC.